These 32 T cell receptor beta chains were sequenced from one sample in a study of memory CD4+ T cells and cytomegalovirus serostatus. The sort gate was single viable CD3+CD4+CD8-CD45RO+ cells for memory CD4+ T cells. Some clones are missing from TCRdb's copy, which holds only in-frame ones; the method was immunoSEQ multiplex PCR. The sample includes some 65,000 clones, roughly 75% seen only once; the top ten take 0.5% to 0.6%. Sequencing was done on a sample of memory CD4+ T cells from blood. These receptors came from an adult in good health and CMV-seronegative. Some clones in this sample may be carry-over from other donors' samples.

The CDR3 region has the DNA TGTGCCAGCAGCTTAGGAGGCGGGGAGGCCCAAGAGACCCAGTACTTC. Translating it yields CASSLGGGEAQETQYF. This chain connects TRBV7-8 to TRBJ2-5, with D possibly TRBD2 on 6 matching bases. V lost 1 base, J lost 1 base, and 13 bases lay in between. This CDR3 is 16 amino acids long. Germline V gives CDR1 SGHVS, CDR2 FQNEAQ.

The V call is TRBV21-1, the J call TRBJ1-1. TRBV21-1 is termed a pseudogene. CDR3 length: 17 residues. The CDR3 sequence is CASSNPGVAPLITEAFF. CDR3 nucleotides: TGTGCCAGCAGCAACCCGGGAGTGGCTCCACTGATAACTGAAGCTTTCTTT.

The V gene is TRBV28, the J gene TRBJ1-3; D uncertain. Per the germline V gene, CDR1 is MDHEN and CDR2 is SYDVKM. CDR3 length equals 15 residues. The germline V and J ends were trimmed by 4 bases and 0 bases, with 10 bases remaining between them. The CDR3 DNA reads TGTGCCAGCAGTTCGACGGAGCTCTCTGGAAACACCATATATTTT. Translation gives CASSSTELSGNTIYF.

The CDR3, as DNA: TGTGCCAGCAGGCGGGGCTCTGGAAACACCATATATTTT. It encodes CASRRGSGNTIYF. This sequence joins TRBV2 and TRBJ1-3, with D unclear. The CDR3 has 13 amino acids. Germline assignment: CDR1 SNHLY and CDR2 FYNNEI. Trimming took 6 bases from V and 0 from J, leaving 6 bases between them.

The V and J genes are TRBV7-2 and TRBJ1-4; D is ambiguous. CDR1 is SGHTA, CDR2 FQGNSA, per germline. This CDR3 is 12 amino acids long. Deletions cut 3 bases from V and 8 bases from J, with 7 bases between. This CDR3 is CASSFGLEKLFF. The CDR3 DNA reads TGTGCCAGCAGCTTCGGGTTGGAAAAACTGTTTTTT.

CDR3 DNA sequence: TGTGCCAGCAGCTTGGCCCTGGGGGGGAACAATCAGCCCCAGCATTTT. It specifies CASSLALGGNNQPQHF. The chain is built from TRBV5-6 and TRBJ1-5, with D tentatively TRBD1 (5 bases). The V and J ends lost 0 bases and 3 bases respectively, with 13 bases between them. This CDR3 region has 16 residues. Per the germline V gene, CDR1 is SGHDT and CDR2 is YYEEEE.

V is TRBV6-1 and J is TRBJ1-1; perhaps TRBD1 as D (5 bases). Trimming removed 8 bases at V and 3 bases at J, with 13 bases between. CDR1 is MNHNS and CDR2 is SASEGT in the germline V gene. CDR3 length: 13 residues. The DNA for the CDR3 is TGTGCCAGCCGCGTCCAGGGTGACACTGAAGCTTTCTTT. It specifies CASRVQGDTEAFF.

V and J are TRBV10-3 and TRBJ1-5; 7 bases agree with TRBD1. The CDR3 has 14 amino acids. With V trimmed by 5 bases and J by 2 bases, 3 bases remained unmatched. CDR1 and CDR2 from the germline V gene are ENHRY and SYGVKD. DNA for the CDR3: TGTGCCATCAGTCCTACAGGGGGCAATCAGCCCCAGCATTTT. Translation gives CAISPTGGNQPQHF.

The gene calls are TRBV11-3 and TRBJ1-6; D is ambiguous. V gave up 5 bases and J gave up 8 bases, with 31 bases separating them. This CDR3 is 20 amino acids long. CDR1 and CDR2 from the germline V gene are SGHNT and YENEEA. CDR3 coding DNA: TGTGCCAGCAGCGGACGAACTAGGAGGTGGTTGGACCCGACGGATTCACCCCTCCACTTT. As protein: CASSGRTRRWLDPTDSPLHF. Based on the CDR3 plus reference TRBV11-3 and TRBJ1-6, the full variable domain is EAGVVQSPRYKIIEKKQPVAFWCNPISGHNTLYWYLQNLGQGPELLIRYENEEAVDDSQLPKDRFSAERLKGVDSTLKIQPAELGDSAVYLCASSGRTRRWLDPTDSPLHFGNGTRLTVT.

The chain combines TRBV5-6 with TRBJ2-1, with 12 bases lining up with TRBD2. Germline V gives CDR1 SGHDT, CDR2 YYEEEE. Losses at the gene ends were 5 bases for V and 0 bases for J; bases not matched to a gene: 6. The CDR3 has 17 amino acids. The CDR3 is CASRGLAGQSSYNEQFF. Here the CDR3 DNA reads TGTGCCAGCAGAGGACTAGCGGGGCAAAGCTCCTACAATGAGCAGTTCTTC.

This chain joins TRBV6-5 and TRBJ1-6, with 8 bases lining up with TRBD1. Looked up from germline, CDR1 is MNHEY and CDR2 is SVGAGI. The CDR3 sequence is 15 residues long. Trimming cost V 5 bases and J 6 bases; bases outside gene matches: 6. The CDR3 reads CASSREQGGNSPLHF. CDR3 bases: TGTGCCAGCAGTCGAGAACAGGGGGGTAATTCACCCCTCCACTTT.

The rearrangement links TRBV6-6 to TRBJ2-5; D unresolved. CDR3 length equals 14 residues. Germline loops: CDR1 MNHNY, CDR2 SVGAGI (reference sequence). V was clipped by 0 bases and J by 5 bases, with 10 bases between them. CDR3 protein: CASSYSNIVETQYF. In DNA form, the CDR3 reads TGTGCCAGCAGTTACTCGAATATCGTGGAGACCCAGTACTTC.

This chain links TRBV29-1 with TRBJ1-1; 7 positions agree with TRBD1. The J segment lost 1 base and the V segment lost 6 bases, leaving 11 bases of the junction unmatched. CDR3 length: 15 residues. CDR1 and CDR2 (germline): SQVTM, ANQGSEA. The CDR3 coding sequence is TGCAGCGTCGCACCCAGGGGGTTCGCGAACACTGAAGCTTTCTTT. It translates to CSVAPRGFANTEAFF.

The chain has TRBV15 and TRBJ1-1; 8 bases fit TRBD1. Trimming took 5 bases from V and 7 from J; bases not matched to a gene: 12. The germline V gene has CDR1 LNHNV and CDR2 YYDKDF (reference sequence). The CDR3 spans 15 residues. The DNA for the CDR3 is TGTGCCACCAGCCCCCGACAGGGGTCCTCCCTTGAAGCTTTCTTT. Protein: CATSPRQGSSLEAFF.

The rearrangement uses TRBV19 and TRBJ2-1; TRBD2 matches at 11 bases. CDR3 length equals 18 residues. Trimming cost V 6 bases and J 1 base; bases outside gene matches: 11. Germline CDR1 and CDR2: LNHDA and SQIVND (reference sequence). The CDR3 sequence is CASSLTSGALLSYNEQFF. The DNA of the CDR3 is TGTGCCAGTAGCTTGACTAGCGGGGCCCTCTTATCCTACAATGAGCAGTTCTTC.

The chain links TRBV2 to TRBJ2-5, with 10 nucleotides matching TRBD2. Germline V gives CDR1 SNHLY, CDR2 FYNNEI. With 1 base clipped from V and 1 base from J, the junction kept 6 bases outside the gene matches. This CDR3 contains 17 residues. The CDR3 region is CASSEGTSGPFQETQYF. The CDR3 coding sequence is TGTGCCAGCAGTGAAGGGACTAGCGGACCCTTCCAAGAGACCCAGTACTTC.

As DNA, the CDR3 is TGCGCCAGCAGTGGCGACATGAACACTGAAGCTTTCTTT. It codes for CASSGDMNTEAFF. The chain links TRBV10-1 to TRBJ1-1; no clear D gene. The V gene's germline CDR1 is WNHNN and CDR2 SYGVQD (reference sequence). Trimming took off 4 bases at V and 0 bases at J, with 6 bases between the two ends. The CDR3 is 13 residues long.

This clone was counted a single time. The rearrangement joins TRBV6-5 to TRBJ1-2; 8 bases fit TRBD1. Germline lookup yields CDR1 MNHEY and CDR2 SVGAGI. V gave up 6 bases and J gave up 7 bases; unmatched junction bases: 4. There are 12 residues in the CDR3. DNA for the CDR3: TGTGCCAGCAGCAGGGGGCAGGGTGGCTACACCTTC. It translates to CASSRGQGGYTF.

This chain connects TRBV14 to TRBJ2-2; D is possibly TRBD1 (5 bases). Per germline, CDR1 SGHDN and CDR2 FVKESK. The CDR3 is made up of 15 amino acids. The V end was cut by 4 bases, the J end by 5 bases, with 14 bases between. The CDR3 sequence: CASSLVRARTGELFF. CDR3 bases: TGTGCCAGCAGCCTAGTCAGGGCAAGGACCGGGGAGCTGTTTTTT.

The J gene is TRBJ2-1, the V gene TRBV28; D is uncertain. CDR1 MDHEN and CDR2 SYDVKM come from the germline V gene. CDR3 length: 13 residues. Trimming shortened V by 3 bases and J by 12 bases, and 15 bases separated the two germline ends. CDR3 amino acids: CASSLVASRRQFF. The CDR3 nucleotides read TGTGCCAGCAGTTTGGTGGCGTCGCGCCGGCAGTTCTTC.

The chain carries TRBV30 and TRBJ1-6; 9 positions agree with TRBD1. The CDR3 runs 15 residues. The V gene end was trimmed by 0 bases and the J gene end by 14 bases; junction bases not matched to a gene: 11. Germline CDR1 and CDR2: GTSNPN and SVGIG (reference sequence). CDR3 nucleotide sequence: TGTGCCTGGAGTGTACCGAGGGACAGGGACTGGGCCCTCCACTTT. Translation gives CAWSVPRDRDWALHF.

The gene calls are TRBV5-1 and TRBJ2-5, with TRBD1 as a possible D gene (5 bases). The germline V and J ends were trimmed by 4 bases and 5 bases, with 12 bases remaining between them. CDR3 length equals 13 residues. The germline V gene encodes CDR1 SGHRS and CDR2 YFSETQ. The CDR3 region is CASSTLPGETQYF. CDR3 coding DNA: TGCGCCAGCAGCACCCTCCCAGGGGAGACCCAGTACTTC.

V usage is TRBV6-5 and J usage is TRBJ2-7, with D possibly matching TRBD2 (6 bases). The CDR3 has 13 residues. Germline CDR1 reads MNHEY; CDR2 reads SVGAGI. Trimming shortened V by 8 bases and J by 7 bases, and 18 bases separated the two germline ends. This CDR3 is CASGRLGDGEQYF. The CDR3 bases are TGTGCCAGCGGGCGACTAGGAGATGGGGAGCAGTACTTC.

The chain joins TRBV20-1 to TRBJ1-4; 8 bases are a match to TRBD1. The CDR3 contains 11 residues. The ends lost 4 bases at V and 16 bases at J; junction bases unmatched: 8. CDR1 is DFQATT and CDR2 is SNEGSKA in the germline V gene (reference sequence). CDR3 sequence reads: CSAKSGQGQFF. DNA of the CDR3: TGCAGTGCTAAGTCTGGACAGGGTCAGTTTTTT.

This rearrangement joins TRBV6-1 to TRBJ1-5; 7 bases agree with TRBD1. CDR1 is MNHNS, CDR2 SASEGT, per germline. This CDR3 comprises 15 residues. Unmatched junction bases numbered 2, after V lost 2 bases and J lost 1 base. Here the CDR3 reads CASSELGQSNQPQHF. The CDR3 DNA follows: TGTGCCAGCAGTGAACTGGGACAGAGCAATCAGCCCCAGCATTTT.

As DNA, the CDR3 is TGCGCCAGCAGCTTGAGGCAGCTAGGGCAGAATGAGCAGTTCTTC. It specifies CASSLRQLGQNEQFF. The chain has TRBV5-1 and TRBJ2-1; D gene uncertain. Germline loops: CDR1 SGHRS, CDR2 YFSETQ. The CDR3 is 15 amino acids. V shed 1 base and J shed 7 bases, with 15 bases lying between them.

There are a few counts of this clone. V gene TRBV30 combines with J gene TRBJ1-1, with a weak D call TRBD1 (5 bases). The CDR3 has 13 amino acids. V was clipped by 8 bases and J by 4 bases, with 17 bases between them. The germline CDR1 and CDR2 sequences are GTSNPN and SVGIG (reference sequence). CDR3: CAATRSRGTEAFF. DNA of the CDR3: TGTGCCGCAACAAGAAGTAGGGGCACTGAAGCTTTCTTT.

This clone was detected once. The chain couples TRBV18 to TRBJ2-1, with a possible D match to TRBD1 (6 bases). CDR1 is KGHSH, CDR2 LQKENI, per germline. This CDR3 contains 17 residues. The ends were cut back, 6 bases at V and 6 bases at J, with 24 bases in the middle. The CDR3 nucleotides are TGTGCCAGCTCGCATTCCCAAGCGGACAGTCGCGTCAATGAGCAGTTCTTC. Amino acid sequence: CASSHSQADSRVNEQFF.

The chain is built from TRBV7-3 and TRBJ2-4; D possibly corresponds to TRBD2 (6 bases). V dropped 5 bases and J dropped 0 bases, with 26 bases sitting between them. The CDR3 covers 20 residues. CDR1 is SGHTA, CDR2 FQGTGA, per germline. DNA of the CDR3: TGTGCCAGCAGCCTTAGTTGGGGGGAAGGGGTGTGGACAGCCAAAAACATTCAGTACTTC. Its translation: CASSLSWGEGVWTAKNIQYF.

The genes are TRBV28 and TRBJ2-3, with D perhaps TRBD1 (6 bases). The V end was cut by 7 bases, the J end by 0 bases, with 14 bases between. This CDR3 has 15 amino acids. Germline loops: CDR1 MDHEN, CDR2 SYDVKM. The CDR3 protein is CASTTGLSSTDTQYF. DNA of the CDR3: TGTGCCAGCACAACAGGGTTATCTAGCACAGATACGCAGTATTTT.

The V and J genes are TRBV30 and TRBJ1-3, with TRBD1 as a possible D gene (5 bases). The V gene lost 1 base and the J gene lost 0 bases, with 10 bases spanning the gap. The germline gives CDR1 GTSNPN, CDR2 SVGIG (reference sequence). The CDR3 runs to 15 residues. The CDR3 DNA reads TGTGCCTGGAGTGCGGGGGGGACCTCTGGAAACACCATATATTTT. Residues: CAWSAGGTSGNTIYF.

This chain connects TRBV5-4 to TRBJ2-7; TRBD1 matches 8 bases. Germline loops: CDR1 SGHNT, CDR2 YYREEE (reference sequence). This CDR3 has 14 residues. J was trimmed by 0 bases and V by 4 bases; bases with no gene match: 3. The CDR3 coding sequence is TGTGCCAGCAGCCTGCAGGGGGCCTCCTACGAGCAGTACTTC. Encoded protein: CASSLQGASYEQYF.